The TCR beta chain under discussion was sequenced for a study of blood T cell repertoires in COVID-19. About the research overall: Samples representing acute and convalescent COVID-19 were sourced from the United States, Italy and Spain. In each case, the material was cDNA or gDNA derived from T cells, B-cell-depleted T cells, or PBMCs.

The Seattle patients, enrolled during active infection, were followed longitudinally. The CDR3 runs to 19 residues. Methods used by the authors: Reference gene primer amplification in the assay estimated nucleated cell counts. TCRdb's copy holds only in-frame clones and misses some; the assay was immunoSEQ multiplex PCR. V and J calls and clone size are those listed in that table; D and trimming were worked out from the DNA. Among hundreds of thousands of clones listed, 88% were seen once. The origin of this receptor is a woman aged 70-85 years with COVID-19, enrolled during active disease. The chain joins TRBV21-1 to TRBJ1-1. TRBV21-1 has pseudogene status. The sequenced material came from peripheral blood. In DNA form, the CDR3 reads TGTGCCAGCAGCAAATCCGCCCTAAAGTTGGGGGGAAAGGACACTGAAGCTTTCTTT. This codes for CASSKSALKLGGKDTEAFF.